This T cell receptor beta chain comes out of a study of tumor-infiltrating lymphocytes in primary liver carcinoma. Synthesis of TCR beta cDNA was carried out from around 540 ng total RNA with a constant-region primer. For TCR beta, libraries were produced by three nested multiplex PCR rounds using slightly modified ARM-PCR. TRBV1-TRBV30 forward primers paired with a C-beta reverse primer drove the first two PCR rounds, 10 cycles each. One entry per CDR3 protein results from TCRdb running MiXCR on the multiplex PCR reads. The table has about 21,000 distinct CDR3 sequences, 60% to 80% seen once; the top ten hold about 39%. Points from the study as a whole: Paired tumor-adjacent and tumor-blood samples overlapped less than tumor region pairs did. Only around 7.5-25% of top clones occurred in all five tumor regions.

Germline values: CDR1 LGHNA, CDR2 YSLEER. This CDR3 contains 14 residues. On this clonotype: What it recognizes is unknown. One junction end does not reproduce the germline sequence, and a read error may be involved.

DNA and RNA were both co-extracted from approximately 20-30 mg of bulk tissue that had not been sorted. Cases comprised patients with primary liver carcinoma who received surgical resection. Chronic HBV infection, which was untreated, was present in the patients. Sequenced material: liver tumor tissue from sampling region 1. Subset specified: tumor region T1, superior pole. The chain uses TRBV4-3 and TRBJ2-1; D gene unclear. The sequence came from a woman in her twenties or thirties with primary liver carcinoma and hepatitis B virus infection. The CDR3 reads CDSSHTELVNEHFF. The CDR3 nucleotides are TGCGACAGCAGCCACACTGAGTTGGTCAATGAGCATTTTTTC.